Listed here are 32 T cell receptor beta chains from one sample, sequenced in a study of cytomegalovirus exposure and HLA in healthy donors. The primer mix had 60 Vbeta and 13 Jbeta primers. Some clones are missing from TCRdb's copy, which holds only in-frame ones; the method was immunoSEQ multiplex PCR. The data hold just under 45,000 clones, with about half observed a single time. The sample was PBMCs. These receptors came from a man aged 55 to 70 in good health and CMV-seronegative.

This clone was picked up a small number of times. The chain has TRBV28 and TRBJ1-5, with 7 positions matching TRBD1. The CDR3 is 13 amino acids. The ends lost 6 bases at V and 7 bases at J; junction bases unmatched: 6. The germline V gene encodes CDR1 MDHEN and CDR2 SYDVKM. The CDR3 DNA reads TGTGCCAGCAGCGACAGGGCGAGACAGCCCCAGCATTTT. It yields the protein CASSDRARQPQHF.

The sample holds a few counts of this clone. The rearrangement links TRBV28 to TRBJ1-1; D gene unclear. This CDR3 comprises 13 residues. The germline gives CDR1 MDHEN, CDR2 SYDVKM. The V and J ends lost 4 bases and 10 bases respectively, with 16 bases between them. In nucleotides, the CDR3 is TGTGCCAGCAGTTCATTCACGAGGGAAGCAGCTTTCTTT. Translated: CASSSFTREAAFF.

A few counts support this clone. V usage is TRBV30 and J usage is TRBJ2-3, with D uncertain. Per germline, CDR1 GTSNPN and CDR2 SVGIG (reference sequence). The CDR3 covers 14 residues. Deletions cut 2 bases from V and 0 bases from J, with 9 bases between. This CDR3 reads CAWSPNTSTDTQYF. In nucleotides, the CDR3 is TGTGCCTGGAGTCCCAACACAAGCACAGATACGCAGTATTTT.

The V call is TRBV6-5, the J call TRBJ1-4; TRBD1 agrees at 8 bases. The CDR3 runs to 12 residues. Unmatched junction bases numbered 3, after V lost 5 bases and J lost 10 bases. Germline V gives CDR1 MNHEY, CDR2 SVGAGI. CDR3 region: CASSQTGGKLFF. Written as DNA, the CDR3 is TGTGCCAGCAGTCAAACAGGGGGAAAACTGTTTTTT.

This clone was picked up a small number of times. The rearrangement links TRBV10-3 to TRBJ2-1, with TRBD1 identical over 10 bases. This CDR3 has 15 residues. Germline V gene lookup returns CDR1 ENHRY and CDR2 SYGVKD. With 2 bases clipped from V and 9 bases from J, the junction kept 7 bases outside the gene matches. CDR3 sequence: CAISERETGGIEQFF. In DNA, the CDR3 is TGTGCCATCAGTGAGCGGGAGACAGGGGGCATTGAGCAGTTCTTC.

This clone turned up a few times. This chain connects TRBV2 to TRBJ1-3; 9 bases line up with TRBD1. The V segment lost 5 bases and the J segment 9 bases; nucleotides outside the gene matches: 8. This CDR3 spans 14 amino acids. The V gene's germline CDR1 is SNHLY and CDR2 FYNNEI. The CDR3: CASSSQQGAGTIYF. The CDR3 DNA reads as TGTGCCAGCAGTTCACAACAGGGGGCTGGCACCATATATTTT.

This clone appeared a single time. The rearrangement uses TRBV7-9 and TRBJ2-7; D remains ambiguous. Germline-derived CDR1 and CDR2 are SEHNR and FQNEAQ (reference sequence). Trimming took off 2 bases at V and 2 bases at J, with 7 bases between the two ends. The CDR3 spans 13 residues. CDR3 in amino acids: CASSLNAAYEQYF. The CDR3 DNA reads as TGTGCCAGCAGCTTAAATGCGGCCTACGAGCAGTACTTC.

CDR3 sequence (DNA): TGTGCCAGCAGTAAACAGGGAATTTCCTACGAGCAGTACTTC. Its protein is CASSKQGISYEQYF. This rearrangement joins TRBV6-5 to TRBJ2-7, with D tentatively TRBD1 (6 bases). The CDR3 spans 14 residues. Trimming removed 5 bases from V and 1 base from J, with 12 bases in between. The germline V gene encodes CDR1 MNHEY and CDR2 SVGAGI.

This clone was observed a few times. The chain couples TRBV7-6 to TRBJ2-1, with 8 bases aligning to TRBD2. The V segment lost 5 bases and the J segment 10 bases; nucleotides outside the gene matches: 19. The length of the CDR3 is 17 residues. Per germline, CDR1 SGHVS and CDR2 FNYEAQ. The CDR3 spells CASSLRVGKRGFWEQFF. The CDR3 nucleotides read TGTGCCAGCAGCCTAAGGGTGGGCAAGCGGGGGTTTTGGGAGCAGTTCTTC.

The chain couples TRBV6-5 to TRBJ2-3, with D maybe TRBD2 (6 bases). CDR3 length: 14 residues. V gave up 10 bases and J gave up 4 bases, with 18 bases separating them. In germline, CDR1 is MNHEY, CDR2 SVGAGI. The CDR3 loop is CATRPGGRPDTQYF. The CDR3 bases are TGTGCCACCCGTCCAGGAGGGAGGCCAGATACGCAGTATTTT.

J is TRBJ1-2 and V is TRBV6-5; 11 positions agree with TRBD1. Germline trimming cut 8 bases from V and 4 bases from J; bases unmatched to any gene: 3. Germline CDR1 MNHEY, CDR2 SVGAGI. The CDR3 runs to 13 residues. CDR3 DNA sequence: TGTGCCAGCGGGACAGGGGGGACCTATGGCTACACCTTC. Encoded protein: CASGTGGTYGYTF.

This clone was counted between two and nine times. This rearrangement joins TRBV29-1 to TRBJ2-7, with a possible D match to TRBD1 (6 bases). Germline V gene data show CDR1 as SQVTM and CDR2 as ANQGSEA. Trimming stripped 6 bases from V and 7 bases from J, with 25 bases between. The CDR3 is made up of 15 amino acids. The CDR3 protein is CSVQGGAGAVEEQYF. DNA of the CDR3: TGCAGCGTCCAAGGGGGAGCAGGGGCAGTAGAAGAGCAGTACTTC.

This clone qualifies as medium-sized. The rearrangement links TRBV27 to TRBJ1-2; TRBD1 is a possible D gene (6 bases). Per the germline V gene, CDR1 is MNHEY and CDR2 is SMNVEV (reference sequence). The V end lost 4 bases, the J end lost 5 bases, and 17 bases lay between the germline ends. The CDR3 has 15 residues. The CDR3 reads CASSSPGTGLYGYTF. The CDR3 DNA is TGTGCCAGCAGTTCCCCAGGAACAGGGTTATATGGCTACACCTTC.

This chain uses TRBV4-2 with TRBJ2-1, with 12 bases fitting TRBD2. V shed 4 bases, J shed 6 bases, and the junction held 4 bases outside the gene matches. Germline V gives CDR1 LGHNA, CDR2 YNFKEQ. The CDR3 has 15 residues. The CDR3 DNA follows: TGTGCCAGCAGCCCGACTAGCGGGAGCCTCAATGAGCAGTTCTTC. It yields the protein CASSPTSGSLNEQFF.

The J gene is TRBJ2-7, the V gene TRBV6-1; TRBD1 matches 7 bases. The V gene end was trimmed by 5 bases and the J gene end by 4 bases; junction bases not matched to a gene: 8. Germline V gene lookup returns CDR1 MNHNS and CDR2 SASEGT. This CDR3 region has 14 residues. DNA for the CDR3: TGTGCCAGCAGTAGACAGGGAATCGAGTACGAGCAGTACTTC. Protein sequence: CASSRQGIEYEQYF.

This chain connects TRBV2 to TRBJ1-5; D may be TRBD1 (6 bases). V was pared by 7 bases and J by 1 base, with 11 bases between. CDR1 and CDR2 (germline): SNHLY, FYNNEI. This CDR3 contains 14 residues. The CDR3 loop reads CASNNQGSNQPQHF. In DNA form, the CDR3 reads TGTGCCAGCAATAACCAGGGGAGCAATCAGCCCCAGCATTTT.

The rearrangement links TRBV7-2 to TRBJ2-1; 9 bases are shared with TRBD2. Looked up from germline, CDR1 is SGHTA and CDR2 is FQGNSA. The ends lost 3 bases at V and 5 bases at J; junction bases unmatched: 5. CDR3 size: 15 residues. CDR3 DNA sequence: TGTGCCAGCAGCTTCGGACTAGCGAAAAACAATGAGCAGTTCTTC. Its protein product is CASSFGLAKNNEQFF.

DNA for the CDR3: TGTGCCCGTTACGCGACGGGCTATGGCTACACCTTC. It is translated as CARYATGYGYTF. The chain employs TRBV30 and TRBJ1-2; no definite D call. CDR3 length: 12 amino acids. CDR1 is GTSNPN, CDR2 SVGIG, per germline (reference sequence). Trimming took off 8 bases at V and 4 bases at J, with 14 bases between the two ends.

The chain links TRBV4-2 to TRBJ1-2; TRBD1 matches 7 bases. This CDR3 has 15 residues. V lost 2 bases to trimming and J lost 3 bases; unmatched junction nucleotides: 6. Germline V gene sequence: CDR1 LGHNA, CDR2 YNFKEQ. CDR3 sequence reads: CASSQSTGADYGYTF. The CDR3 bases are TGTGCCAGCAGCCAATCTACAGGGGCCGACTATGGCTACACCTTC.

For the CDR3, the DNA is TGTGCCAGCAGCTTAGGTTACGGTCCTGAAGCTTTCTTT. Protein product: CASSLGYGPEAFF. The gene calls are TRBV13 and TRBJ1-1; D is unclear. Looked up from germline, CDR1 is PRHDT and CDR2 is FYEKMQ (reference sequence). Trimming pared 0 bases from V and 6 bases from J, leaving 8 bases between. The CDR3 is 13 amino acids.

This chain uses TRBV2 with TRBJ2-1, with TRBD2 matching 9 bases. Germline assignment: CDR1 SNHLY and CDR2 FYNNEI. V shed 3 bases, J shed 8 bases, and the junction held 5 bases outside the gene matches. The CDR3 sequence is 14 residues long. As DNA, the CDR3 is TGTGCCAGCAGTGAGGCGGGAGGGCCCGATGAGCAGTTCTTC. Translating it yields CASSEAGGPDEQFF.

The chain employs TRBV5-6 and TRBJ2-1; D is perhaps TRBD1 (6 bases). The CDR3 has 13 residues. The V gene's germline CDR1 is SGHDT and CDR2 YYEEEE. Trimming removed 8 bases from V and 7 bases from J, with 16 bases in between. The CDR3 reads CASNLQGGNEQFF. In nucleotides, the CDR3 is TGTGCCAGTAACCTACAGGGCGGGAATGAGCAGTTCTTC.

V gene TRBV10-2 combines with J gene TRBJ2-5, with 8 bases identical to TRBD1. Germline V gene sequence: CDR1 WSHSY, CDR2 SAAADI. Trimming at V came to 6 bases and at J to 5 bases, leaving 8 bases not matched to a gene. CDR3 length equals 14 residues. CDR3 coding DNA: TGCGCCAGCAGACAGCCAGGGGGCGGGGAGACCCAGTACTTC. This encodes CASRQPGGGETQYF.

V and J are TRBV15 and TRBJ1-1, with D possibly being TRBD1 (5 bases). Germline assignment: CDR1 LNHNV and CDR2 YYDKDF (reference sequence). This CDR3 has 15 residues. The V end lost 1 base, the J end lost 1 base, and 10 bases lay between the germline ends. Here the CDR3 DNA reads TGTGCCACCAGCAGAGTCACGGGGGAGAACACTGAAGCTTTCTTT. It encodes CATSRVTGENTEAFF.

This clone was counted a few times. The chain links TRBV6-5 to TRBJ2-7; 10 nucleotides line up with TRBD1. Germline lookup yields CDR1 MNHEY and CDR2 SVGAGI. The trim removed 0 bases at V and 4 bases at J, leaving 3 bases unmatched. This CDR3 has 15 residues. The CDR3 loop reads CASSYSGTGVYEQYF. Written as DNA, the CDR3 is TGTGCCAGCAGTTACTCGGGGACAGGGGTTTACGAGCAGTACTTC.

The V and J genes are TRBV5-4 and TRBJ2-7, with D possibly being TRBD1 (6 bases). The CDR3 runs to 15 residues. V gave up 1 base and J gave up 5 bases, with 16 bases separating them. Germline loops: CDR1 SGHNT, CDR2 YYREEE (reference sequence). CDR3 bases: TGTGCCAGCAGCTTGCGACAGGCCGGTGGCAACGAGCAGTACTTC. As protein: CASSLRQAGGNEQYF.

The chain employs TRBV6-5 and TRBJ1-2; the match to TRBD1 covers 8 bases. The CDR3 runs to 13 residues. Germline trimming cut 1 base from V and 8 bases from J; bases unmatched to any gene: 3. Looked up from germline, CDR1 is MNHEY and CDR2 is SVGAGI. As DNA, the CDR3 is TGTGCCAGCAGTTACTTACAGGGGGACGGCTACACCTTC. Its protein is CASSYLQGDGYTF.

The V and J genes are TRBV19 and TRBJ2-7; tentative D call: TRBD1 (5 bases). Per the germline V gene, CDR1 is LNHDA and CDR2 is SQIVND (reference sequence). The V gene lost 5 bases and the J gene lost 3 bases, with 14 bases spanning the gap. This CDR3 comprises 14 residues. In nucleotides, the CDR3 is TGTGCCAGTAGTCCCCAGACAGTTAACTACGAGCAGTACTTC. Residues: CASSPQTVNYEQYF. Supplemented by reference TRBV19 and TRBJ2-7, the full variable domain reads DGGITQSPKYLFRKEGQNVTLSCEQNLNHDAMYWYRQDPGQGLRLIYYSQIVNDFQKGDIAEGYSVSREKKESFPLTVTSAQKNPTAFYLCASSPQTVNYEQYFGPGTRLTVT.

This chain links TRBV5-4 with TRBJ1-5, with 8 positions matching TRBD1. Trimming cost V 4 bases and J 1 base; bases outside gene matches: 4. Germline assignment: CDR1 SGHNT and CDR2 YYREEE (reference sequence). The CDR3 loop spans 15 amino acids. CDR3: CASSLDRGSNQPQHF. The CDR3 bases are TGTGCCAGCAGCCTTGACAGGGGCAGCAATCAGCCCCAGCATTTT. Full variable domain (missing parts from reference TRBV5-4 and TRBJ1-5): ETGVTQSPTHLIKTRGQQVTLRCSSQSGHNTVSWYQQALGQGPQFIFQYYREEENGRGNFPPRFSGLQFPNYSSELNVNALELDDSALYLCASSLDRGSNQPQHFGDGTRLSIL.

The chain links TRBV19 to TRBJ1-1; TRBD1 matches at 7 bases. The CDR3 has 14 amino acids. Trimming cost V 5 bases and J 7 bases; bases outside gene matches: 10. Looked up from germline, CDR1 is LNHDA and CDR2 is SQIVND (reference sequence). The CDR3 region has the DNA TGTGCCAGTAGTCCCCGGACAGGCTGGTTTGAAGCTTTCTTT. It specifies CASSPRTGWFEAFF. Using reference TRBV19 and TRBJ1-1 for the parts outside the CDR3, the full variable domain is DGGITQSPKYLFRKEGQNVTLSCEQNLNHDAMYWYRQDPGQGLRLIYYSQIVNDFQKGDIAEGYSVSREKKESFPLTVTSAQKNPTAFYLCASSPRTGWFEAFFGQGTRLTVV.

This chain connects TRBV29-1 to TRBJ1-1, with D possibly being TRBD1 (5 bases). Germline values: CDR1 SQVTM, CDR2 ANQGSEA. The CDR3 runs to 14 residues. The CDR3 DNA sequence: TGCAGTCATTCCGCGGGAGGGGTGAACACTGAAGCTTTCTTT. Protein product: CSHSAGGVNTEAFF.

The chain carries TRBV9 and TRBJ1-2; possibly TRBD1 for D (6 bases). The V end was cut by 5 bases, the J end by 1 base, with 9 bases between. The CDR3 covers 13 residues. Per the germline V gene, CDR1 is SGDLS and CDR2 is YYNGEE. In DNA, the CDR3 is TGTGCCAGCAGTCCGGGACATAACTATGGCTACACCTTC. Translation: CASSPGHNYGYTF. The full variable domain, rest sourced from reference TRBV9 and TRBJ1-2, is DSGVTQTPKHLITATGQRVTLRCSPRSGDLSVYWYQQSLDQGLQFLIQYYNGEERAKGNILERFSAQQFPDLHSELNLSSLELGDSALYFCASSPGHNYGYTFGSGTRLTVV.